The 7 T cell receptor beta chains listed next were all sequenced from one sample in a study of T cells after yellow fever vaccination. One entry per CDR3 protein, called by TCRdb with MiXCR from the 5' RACE reads. The sample holds 55,000 or so distinct CDR3 sequences, about 6.6% seen once. This sample comprised CD8+ T cells not binding an NS4B(214-222) dextramer, sorted from PBMCs, obtained about 49 days after the first yellow fever vaccination. The receptors shown here come from a young man who received the YFV17D yellow fever vaccine.

The chain joins TRBV11-2 to TRBJ1-1; a weak D match, TRBD1 (5 bases). Germline loops: CDR1 SGHAT, CDR2 FQNNGV. The CDR3 covers 13 residues. V lost 8 bases to trimming and J lost 5 bases, with 15 bases between them. The CDR3, as DNA: TGTGCCAGCCAGGGCCTCGTGGGAACTGAAGCTTTCTTT. Encoded protein: CASQGLVGTEAFF.

This clonotype has a count of ten or more. The chain carries TRBV5-5 and TRBJ2-6; D unresolved. This CDR3 has 15 residues. In germline, CDR1 is SGHKS, CDR2 YYEKEE (reference sequence). Trimming shortened V by 1 base and J by 1 base, and 6 bases separated the two germline ends. The CDR3 DNA is TGTGCCAGCAGCTTGCCAACTTCTGGGGCCAACGTCCTGACTTTC. Residues: CASSLPTSGANVLTF.

V and J are TRBV6-2 or TRBV6-3 and TRBJ2-7, with 9 bases matching TRBD2. The V and J ends lost 7 bases and 7 bases, in that order; junction bases with no gene match: 8. The germline gives CDR1 MNHEY, CDR2 SVGEGT. The CDR3 extends over 13 amino acids. The CDR3 loop is CASKRGENREQYF. The CDR3 DNA reads TGTGCCAGCAAGCGGGGGGAGAACCGGGAGCAGTACTTC.

This clonotype was detected a few times. CDR3 in amino acids: CSVEDGGGSYEQYF. In DNA form, the CDR3 reads TGCAGCGTTGAGGATGGGGGGGGCTCCTACGAGCAGTACTTC. V is TRBV29-1 and J is TRBJ2-7; TRBD2 agrees at 7 bases. CDR3 length: 14 residues. Germline CDR1 SQVTM, CDR2 ANQGSEA. Trimming cost V 3 bases and J 0 bases; bases outside gene matches: 5.

This clonotype came up many times. This chain joins TRBV14 and TRBJ2-2; D ambiguous. V was shortened by 10 bases and J by 6 bases, with 9 bases between the two germline ends. Germline CDR1 SGHDN, CDR2 FVKESK. The CDR3 has 11 residues. DNA for the CDR3: TGTGCCACCTCGCCCGCCGGGGAGCTGTTTTTT. Translation: CATSPAGELFF.

The chain recombines TRBV2 with TRBJ1-4; D may be TRBD1 (5 bases). This CDR3 contains 15 residues. In germline, CDR1 is SNHLY, CDR2 FYNNEI. V was cut by 8 bases and J by 0 bases, with 13 bases left in between. The CDR3 bases are TGTGCCAGCCGGGGGACCTCTGCAACTAATGAAAAACTGTTTTTT. This encodes CASRGTSATNEKLFF. Looking up the rest from reference TRBV2 and TRBJ1-4 gives the full variable domain: EPEVTQTPSHQVTQMGQEVILRCVPISNHLYFYWYRQILGQKVEFLVSFYNNEISEKSEIFDDQFSVERPDGSNFTLKIRSTKLEDSAMYFCASRGTSATNEKLFFGSGTQLSVL.

This clonotype was found many times. The V and J genes are TRBV20-1 and TRBJ1-5; D might be TRBD1 (6 bases). V shed 5 bases and J shed 9 bases, with 17 bases lying between them. The CDR3 totals 13 residues. CDR1 is DFQATT, CDR2 SNEGSKA, per germline (reference sequence). CDR3 nucleotides: TGCAGTGCTTATAGGAAGGGGGAAGGGCCCCAGCATTTT. This encodes CSAYRKGEGPQHF.